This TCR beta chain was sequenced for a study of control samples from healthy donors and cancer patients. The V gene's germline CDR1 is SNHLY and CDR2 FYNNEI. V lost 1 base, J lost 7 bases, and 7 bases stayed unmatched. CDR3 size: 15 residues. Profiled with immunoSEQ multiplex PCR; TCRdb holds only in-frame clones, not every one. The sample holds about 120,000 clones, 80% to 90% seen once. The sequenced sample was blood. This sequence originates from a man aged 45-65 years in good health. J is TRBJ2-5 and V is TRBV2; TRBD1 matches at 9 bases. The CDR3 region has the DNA TGTGCCAGCAGTGAAGAGGACAGGGGATTTGGGACCCAGTACTTC. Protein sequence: CASSEEDRGFGTQYF.